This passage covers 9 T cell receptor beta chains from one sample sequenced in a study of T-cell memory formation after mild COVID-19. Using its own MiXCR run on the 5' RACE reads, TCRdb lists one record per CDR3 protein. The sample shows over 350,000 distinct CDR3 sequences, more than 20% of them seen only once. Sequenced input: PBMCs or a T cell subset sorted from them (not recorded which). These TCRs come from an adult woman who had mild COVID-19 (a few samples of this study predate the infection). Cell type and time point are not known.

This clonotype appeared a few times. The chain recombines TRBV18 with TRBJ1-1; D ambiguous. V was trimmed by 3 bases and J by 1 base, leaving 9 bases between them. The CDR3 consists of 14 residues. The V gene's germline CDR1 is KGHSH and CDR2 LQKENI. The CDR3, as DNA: TGTGCCAGCTCACCGGGATTACGGAACACTGAAGCTTTCTTT. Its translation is CASSPGLRNTEAFF. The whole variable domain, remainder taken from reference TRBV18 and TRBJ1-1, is NAGVMQNPRHLVRRRGQEARLRCSPMKGHSHVYWYRQLPEEGLKFMVYLQKENIIDESGMPKERFSAEFPKEGPSILRIQQVVRGDSAAYFCASSPGLRNTEAFFGQGTRLTVV.

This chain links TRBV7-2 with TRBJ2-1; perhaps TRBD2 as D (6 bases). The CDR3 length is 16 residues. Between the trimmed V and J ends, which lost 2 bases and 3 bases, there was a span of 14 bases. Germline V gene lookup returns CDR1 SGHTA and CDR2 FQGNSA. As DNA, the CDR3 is TGTGCCAGCAGCTTAAGTAAGTCGACTAGCTACAATGAGCAGTTCTTC. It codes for CASSLSKSTSYNEQFF. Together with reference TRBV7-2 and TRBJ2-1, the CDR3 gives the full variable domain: GAGVSQSPSNKVTEKGKDVELRCDPISGHTALYWYRQSLGQGLEFLIYFQGNSAPDKSGLPSDRFSAERTGGSVSTLTIQRTQQEDSAVYLCASSLSKSTSYNEQFFGPGTRLTVL.

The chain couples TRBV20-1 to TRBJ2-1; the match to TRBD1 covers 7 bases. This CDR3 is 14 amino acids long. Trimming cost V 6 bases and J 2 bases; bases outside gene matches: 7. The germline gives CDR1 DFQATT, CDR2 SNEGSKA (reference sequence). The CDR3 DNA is TGCAGTGCGAGGGACAGCTATACCTACAATGAGCAGTTCTTC. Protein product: CSARDSYTYNEQFF.

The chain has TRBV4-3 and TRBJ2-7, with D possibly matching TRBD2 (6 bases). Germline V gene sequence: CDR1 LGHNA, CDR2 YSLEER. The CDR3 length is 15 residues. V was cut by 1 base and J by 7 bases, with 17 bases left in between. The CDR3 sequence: CASSQVGTLTREQYF. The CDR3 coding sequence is TGCGCCAGCAGCCAAGTCGGGACTCTGACTCGGGAGCAGTACTTC.

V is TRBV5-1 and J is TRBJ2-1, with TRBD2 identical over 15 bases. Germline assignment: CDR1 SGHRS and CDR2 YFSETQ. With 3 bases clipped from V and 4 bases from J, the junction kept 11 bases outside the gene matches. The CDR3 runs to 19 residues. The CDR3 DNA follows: TGCGCCAGCAGCTACGGGACTAGCGGGGGGCCGAGCCAATACAATGAGCAGTTCTTC. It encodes CASSYGTSGGPSQYNEQFF.

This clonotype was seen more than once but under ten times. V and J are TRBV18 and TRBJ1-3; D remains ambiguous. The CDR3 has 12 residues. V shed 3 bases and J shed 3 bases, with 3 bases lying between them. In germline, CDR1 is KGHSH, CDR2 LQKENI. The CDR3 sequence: CASSPDGNTIYF. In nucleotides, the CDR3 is TGTGCCAGCTCACCTGATGGAAACACCATATATTTT.

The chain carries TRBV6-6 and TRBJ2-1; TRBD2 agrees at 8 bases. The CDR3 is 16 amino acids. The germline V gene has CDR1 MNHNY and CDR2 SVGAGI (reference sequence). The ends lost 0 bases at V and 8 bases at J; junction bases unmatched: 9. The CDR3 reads CASSYSTSGSYDEQFF. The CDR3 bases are TGTGCCAGCAGTTACTCTACGAGCGGGAGTTATGATGAGCAGTTCTTC.

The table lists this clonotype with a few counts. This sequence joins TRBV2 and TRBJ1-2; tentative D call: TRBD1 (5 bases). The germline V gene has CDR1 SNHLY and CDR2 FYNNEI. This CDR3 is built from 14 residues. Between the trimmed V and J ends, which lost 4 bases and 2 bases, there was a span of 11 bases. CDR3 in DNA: TGTGCCAGCAGTGGGGACGGTGTCAACTATGGCTACACCTTC. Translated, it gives CASSGDGVNYGYTF.

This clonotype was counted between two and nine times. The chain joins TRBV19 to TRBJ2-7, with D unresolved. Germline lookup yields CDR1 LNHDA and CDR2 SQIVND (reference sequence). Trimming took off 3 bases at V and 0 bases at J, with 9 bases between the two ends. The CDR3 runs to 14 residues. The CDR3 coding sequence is TGTGCCAGTAGTATCGGCACGAGCTCCTACGAGCAGTACTTC. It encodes CASSIGTSSYEQYF. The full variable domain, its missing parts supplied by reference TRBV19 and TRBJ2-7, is DGGITQSPKYLFRKEGQNVTLSCEQNLNHDAMYWYRQDPGQGLRLIYYSQIVNDFQKGDIAEGYSVSREKKESFPLTVTSAQKNPTAFYLCASSIGTSSYEQYFGPGTRLTVT.